The text below deals with one T cell receptor (beta chain). Its antigen is not identified. These data originate in a study of cytomegalovirus exposure and HLA in healthy donors. PCR was performed using 60 Vbeta and 13 Jbeta primers. Clones were read by immunoSEQ multiplex PCR, and TCRdb kept only the in-frame ones, dropping some. The repertoire holds hundreds of thousands of clones, with about 72% as singletons. Study-wide findings and caveats: Per a later analysis, HLA-associated TCR beta chains showed more clonal expansion than other, equally common TCR beta chains.

The CDR3 is 14 amino acids. The V end lost 2 bases, the J end lost 6 bases, and 11 bases lay between the germline ends. Germline V gene sequence: CDR1 MDHEN, CDR2 SYDVKM. The TCR originated in a male donor in good health and CMV-seronegative. The sample taken for sequencing was PBMCs. The chain uses TRBV28 and TRBJ2-1, with unresolved D. The CDR3 nucleotides read TGTGCCAGCAGTTTACCCCTTCTAAGCAATGAGCAGTTCTTC. This encodes CASSLPLLSNEQFF.